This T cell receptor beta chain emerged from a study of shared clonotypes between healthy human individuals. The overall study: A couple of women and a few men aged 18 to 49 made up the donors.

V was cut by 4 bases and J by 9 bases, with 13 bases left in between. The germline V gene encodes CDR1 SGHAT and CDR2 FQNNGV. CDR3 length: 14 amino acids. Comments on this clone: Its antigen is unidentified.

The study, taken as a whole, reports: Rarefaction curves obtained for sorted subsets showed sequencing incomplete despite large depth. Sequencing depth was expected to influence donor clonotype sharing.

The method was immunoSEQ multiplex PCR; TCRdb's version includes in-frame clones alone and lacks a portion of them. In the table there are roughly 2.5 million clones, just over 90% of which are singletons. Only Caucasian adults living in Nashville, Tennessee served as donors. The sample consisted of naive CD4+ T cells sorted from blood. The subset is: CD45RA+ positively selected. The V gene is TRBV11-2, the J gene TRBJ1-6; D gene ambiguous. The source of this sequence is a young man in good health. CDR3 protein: CASSSAQAGSPLHF. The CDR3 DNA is TGTGCCAGCAGCTCCGCGCAGGCGGGTTCACCCCTCCACTTT.